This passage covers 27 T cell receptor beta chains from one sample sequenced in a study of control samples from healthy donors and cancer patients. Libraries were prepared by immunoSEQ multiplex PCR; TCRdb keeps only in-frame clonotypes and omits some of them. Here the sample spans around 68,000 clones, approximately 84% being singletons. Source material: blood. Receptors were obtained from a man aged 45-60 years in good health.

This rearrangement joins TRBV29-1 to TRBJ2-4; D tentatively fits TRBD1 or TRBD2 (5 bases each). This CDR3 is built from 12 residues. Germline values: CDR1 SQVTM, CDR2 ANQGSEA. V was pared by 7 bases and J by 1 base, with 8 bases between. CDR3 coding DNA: TGCAGCGCCGGGACCGCCAAAAACATTCAGTACTTC. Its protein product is CSAGTAKNIQYF.

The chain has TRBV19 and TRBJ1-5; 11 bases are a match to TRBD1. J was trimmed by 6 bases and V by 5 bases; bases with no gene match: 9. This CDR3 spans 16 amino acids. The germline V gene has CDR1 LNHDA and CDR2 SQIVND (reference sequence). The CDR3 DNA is TGTGCCAGTAGTCCGCGGGGACAGGGGGTTGGTCAGCCCCAGCATTTT. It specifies CASSPRGQGVGQPQHF.

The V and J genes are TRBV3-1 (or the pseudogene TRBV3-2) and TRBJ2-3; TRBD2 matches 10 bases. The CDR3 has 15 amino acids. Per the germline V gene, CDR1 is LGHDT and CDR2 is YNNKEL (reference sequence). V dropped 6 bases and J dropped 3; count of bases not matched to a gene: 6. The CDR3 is CASSHGLAETDTQYF. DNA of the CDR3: TGTGCCAGCAGTCACGGACTAGCGGAGACAGATACGCAGTATTTT.

DNA of the CDR3: TGTGCCAGTGCTCCCGTCTCTGGGGCCAACGTCCTGACTTTC. Translation: CASAPVSGANVLTF. The gene calls are TRBV19 and TRBJ2-6; no reliable D call. Germline CDR1 LNHDA, CDR2 SQIVND (reference sequence). This CDR3 contains 14 residues. Trimming stripped 8 bases from V and 0 bases from J, with 8 bases between.

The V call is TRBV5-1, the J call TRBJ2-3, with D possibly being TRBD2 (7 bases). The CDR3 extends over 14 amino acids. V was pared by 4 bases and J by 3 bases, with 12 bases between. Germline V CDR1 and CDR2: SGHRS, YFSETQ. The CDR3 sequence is CASSRGRATDTQYF. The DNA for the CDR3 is TGCGCCAGCAGCAGGGGGAGGGCTACAGATACGCAGTATTTT.

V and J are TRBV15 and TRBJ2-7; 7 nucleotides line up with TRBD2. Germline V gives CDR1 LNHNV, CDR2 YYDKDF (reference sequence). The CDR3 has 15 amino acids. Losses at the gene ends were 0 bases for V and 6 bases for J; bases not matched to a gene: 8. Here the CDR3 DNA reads TGTGCCACCAGCAGAGAGTTTGGGAGGGCCGGCGAGCAGTACTTC. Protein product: CATSREFGRAGEQYF.

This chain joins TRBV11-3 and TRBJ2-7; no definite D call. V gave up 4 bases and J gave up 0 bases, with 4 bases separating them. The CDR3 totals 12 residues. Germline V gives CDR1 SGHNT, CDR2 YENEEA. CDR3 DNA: TGTGCCAGCAGCTCATCCTCCTACGAGCAGTACTTC. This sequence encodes CASSSSSYEQYF.

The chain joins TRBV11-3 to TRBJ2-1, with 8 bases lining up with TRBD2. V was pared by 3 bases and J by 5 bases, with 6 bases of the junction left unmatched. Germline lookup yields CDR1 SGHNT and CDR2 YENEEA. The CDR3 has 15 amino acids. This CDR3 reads CASSFVAGGNNEQFF. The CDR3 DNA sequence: TGTGCCAGCAGCTTCGTGGCGGGAGGAAACAATGAGCAGTTCTTC. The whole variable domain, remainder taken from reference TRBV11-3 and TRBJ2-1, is EAGVVQSPRYKIIEKKQPVAFWCNPISGHNTLYWYLQNLGQGPELLIRYENEEAVDDSQLPKDRFSAERLKGVDSTLKIQPAELGDSAVYLCASSFVAGGNNEQFFGPGTRLTVL.

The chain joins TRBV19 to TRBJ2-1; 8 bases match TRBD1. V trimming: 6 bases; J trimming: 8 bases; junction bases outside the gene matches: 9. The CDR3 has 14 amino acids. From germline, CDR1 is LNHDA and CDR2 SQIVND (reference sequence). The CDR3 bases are TGTGCCAGTAGAGGAACAGGGGGGATCTATGAGCAGTTCTTC. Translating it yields CASRGTGGIYEQFF.

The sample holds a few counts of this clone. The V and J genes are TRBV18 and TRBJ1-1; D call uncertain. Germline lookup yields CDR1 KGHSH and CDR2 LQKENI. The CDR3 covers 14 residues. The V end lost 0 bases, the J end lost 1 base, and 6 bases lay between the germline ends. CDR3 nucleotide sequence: TGTGCCAGCTCACCACCGAGCCAGAACACTGAAGCTTTCTTT. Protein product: CASSPPSQNTEAFF.

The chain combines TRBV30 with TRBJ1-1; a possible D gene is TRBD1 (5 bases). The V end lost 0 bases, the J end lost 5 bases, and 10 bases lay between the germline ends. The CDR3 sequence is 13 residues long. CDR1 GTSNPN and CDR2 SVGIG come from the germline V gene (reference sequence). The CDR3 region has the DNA TGTGCCTGGAGTGTAGATGGGGGAACTGAAGCTTTCTTT. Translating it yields CAWSVDGGTEAFF. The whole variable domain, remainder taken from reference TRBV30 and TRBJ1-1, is SQTIHQWPATLVQPVGSPLSLECTVEGTSNPNLYWYRQAAGRGLQLLFYSVGIGQISSEVPQNLSASRPQDRQFILSSKKLLLSDSGFYLCAWSVDGGTEAFFGQGTRLTVV.

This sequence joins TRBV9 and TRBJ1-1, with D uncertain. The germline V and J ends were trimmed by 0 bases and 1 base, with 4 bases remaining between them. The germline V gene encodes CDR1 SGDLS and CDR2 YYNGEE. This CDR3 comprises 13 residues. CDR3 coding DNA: TGTGCCAGCAGCGTAGAGCAGAACACTGAAGCTTTCTTT. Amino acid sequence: CASSVEQNTEAFF.

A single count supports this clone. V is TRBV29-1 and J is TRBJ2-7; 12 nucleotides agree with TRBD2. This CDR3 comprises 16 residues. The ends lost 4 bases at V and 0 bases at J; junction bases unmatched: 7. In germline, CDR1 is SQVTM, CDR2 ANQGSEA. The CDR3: CSVVASGRVSSYEQYF. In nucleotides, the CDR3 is TGCAGCGTTGTGGCTAGCGGGAGGGTAAGCTCCTACGAGCAGTACTTC.

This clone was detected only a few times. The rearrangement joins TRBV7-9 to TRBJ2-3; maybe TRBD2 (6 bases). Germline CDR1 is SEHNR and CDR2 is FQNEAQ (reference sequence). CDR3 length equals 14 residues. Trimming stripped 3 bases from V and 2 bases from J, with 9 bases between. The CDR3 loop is CASSFAGNTDTQYF. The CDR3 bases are TGTGCCAGCAGCTTTGCGGGGAACACAGATACGCAGTATTTT.

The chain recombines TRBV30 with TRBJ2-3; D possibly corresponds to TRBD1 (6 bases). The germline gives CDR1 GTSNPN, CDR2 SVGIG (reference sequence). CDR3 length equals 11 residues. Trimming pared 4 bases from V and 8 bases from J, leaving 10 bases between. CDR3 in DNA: TGTGCCTGGACCGCACAGGGTACGCAGTATTTT. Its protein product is CAWTAQGTQYF.

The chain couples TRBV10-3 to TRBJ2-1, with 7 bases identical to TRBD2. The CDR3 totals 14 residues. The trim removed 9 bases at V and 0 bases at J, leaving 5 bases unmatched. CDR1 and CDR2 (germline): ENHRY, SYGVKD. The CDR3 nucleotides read TGTGCCATACAGCGGGAAGACTCCTACAATGAGCAGTTCTTC. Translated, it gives CAIQREDSYNEQFF.

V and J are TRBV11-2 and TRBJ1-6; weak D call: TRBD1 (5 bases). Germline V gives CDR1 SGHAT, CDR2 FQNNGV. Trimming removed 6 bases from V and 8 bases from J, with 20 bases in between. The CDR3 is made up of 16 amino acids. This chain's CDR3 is CASRPRTQGRDSPLHF. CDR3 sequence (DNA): TGTGCCAGCAGGCCTAGAACTCAGGGACGGGATTCACCCCTCCACTTT.

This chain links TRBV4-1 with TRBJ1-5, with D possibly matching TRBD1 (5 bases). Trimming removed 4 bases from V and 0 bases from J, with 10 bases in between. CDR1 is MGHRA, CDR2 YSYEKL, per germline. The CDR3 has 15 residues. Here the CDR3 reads CASSLGGTSNQPQHF. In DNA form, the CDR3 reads TGCGCCAGCAGCCTGGGAGGGACTAGCAATCAGCCCCAGCATTTT.

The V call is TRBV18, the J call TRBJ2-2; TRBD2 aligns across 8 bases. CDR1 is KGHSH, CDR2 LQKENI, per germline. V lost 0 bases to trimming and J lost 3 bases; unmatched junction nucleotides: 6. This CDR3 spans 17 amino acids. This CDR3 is CASSPPTGAGDTGELFF. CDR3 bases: TGTGCCAGCTCACCACCGACGGGAGCGGGAGACACCGGGGAGCTGTTTTTT.

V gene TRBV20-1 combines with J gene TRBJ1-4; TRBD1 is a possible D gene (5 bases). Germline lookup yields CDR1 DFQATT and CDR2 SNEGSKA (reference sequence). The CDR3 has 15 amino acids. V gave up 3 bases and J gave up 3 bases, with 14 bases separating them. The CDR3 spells CSASLMGGANEKLFF. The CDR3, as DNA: TGCAGTGCTAGTCTTATGGGGGGTGCTAATGAAAAACTGTTTTTT.

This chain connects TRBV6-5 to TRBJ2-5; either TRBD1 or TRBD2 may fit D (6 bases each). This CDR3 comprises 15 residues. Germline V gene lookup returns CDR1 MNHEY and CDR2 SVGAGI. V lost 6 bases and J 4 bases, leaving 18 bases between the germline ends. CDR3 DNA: TGTGCCAGCAGGATCGGGGGCAGTGGGGGAGAGACCCAGTACTTC. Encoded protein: CASRIGGSGGETQYF.

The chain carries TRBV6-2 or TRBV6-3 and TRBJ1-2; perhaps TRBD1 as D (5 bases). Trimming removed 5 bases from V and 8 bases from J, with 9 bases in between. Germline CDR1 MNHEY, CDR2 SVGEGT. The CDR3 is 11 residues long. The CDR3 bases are TGTGCCAGCAGTAACAGGCCGGGCTACACCTTC. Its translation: CASSNRPGYTF.

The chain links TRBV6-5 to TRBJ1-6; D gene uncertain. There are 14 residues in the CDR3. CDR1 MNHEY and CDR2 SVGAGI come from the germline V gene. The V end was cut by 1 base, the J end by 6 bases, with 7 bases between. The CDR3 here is CASSYWTGNSPLHF. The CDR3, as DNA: TGTGCCAGCAGTTACTGGACTGGTAATTCACCCCTCCACTTT.

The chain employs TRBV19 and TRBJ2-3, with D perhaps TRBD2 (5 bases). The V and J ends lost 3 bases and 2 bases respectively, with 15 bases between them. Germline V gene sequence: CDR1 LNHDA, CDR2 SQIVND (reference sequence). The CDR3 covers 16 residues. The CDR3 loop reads CASSMILALFTDTQYF. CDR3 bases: TGTGCCAGTAGTATGATCCTAGCCCTCTTCACAGATACGCAGTATTTT.

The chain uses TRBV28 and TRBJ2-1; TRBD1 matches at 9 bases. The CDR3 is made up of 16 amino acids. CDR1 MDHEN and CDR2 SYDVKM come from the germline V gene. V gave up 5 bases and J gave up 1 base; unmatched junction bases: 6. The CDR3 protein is CASSGGGQGSYNEQFF. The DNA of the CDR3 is TGTGCCAGCAGTGGGGGGGGACAGGGATCCTACAATGAGCAGTTCTTC.

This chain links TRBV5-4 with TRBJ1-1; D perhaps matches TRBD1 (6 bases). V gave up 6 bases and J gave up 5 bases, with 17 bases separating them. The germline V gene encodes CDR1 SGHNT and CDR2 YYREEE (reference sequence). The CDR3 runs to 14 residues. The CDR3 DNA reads TGTGCCAGCATCAAAGAGGGGGGGCGGACTGAAGCTTTCTTT. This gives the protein CASIKEGGRTEAFF.

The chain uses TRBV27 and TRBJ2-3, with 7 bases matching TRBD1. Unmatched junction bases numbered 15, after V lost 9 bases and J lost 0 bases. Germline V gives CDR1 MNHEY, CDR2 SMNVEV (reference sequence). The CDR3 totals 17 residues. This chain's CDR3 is CARYPIPGQTSTDTQYF. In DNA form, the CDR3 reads TGTGCCAGGTACCCTATCCCGGGACAGACTAGCACAGATACGCAGTATTTT.